This record looks at one T cell receptor (beta chain) sequence and its context. The antigen it recognizes is unknown. One base away there is no much larger clone; base qualities are not given. CDR1 and CDR2, looked up from the germline V gene, are SQVTM and ANQGSEA. Including cysteine and phenylalanine, the CDR3 has 14 amino acids. Only CDR3 DNA is held: 42 bases, read in frame from base 1. Trimmed from V: 7 bases; trimmed from J: 4 bases; junction bases lacking a gene match: 12. This entry comes from a study of blood T cell repertoires in COVID-19 (dated by TCRdb to the early 2020s). Notes on the research overall: Collaborator samples came from the United States, Italy and Spain and covered acute and convalescent phases of COVID-19. The prospective study material was composed of cDNA or gDNA derived from T cells, B-cell-depleted T cells, or PBMCs. Subjects who had been exposed to COVID-19, were actively infected with it, or had recovered from it provided the deeply sampled blood TCRbeta repertoires that made up the dataset. A freely available public database, intended as a resource for researchers studying the immune response to SARS-CoV-2, is where the repertoires were released. Samples came from the ongoing ImmuneRACE study (first 160 participants) plus 1,254 subjects from 6 global collaborators. The sample metadata nearly always contained a de-identified subject ID, COVID-19 status, age in years and sex. Where available, HLA class I and class II types were taken from metadata supplied by the sample provider and were not determined by assay-based typing.

The immunoSEQ Assay, a bias-controlled multiplex PCR, was used to amplify TCRbeta CDR3 regions from genomic DNA. The published analysis was carried out like this. Nucleated cell counts per sample were estimated from amplification of reference gene primers within the assay. To quantify the absolute abundance of each unique TCRbeta CDR3 rearrangement, sequence reads were collapsed and filtered. For each sample, productive Simpson clonality was calculated as the square root of Simpson's diversity index across productive rearrangements. The clones in this table, taken by TCRdb from immuneACCESS, are in-frame only. Not every clone is retained; where verified, under half of the shortfall comes from an unresolved V gene, and the cause of the rest is unknown. V and J calls and clone size are given by that table; D and trimming were obtained from the DNA. In all, the sample holds some 100,000 clones, and roughly 92% of those were seen once. The ten largest clones represent roughly 0.88% of the sample.

Collaborating institutions collected whole blood in K2EDTA tubes following their own protocols. For TCRbeta analysis, collaborator samples were shipped as frozen whole blood, as isolated PBMCs, or as DNA extracted from either sample type. The investigation overall reported the following: How much clinical and demographic metadata was included differed by source and by participant, and the metadata was provided uncurated.

The sample taken for sequencing was peripheral blood. The chain is assembled from TRBV29-1 and TRBJ1-1, with 7 bases matching TRBD1. The sequence was obtained from a man in his sixties with acute or convalescent COVID-19. The sequenced DNA: TGCAGCGGGGTGACAGGGCCAACTTCCACTGAAGCTTTCTTT. Translation gives CSGVTGPTSTEAFF.